The rows below give T cell receptor beta chains drawn from one sample of a study of CD8+CD57+ T cells in acquired aplastic anemia. TCRdb analysed the reads with MiXCR anew, one entry per CDR3 protein. The sample shows about 470,000 distinct CDR3 sequences, approximately 32% of them seen only once. Material: sorted CD4+, CD8+, or CD8+CD57+ T cells (not recorded which) from PBMCs. All receptors derive from a human donor with aplastic anemia. The CDR3 runs from the conserved cysteine through the conserved F or W. The order of the fields is V gene, D gene, clone size, J gene, CDR3 protein, CDR3 DNA. The D gene is left open where the match is weak. Clone size is shown for a subset of rows, as once, few, many or a class of expanded clone.

v_call: TRBV10-2; d_call: TRBD2; clone_size: many; j_call: TRBJ2-2; cdr3_aa: CASSGSGGPTGELFF; cdr3_nt: TGCGCCAGCAGTGGTTCGGGGGGGCCCACCGGGGAGCTGTTTTTT
v_call: TRBV5-1; d_call: -; clone_size: many; j_call: TRBJ2-7; cdr3_aa: CASRSTQGYEQYF; cdr3_nt: TGCGCCAGCAGATCTACACAGGGCTACGAGCAGTACTTC
v_call: TRBV2; d_call: -; clone_size: few; j_call: TRBJ2-2; cdr3_aa: CATSLFTGSTGELFF; cdr3_nt: TGTGCCACTTCCCTTTTTACAGGGAGCACCGGGGAGCTGTTTTTT
v_call: TRBV9; d_call: TRBD2; clone_size: -; j_call: TRBJ2-3; cdr3_aa: CASSVVGTSGGAADTQYF; cdr3_nt: TGTGCCAGCAGCGTTGTAGGTACTAGCGGGGGGGCCGCGGATACGCAGTATTTT
v_call: TRBV19; d_call: TRBD2; clone_size: -; j_call: TRBJ2-3; cdr3_aa: CASSSLGSGGVDTQYF; cdr3_nt: TGTGCCAGCAGCTCTCTGGGCAGCGGGGGGGTTGATACGCAGTATTTT
v_call: TRBV20-1; d_call: -; clone_size: -; j_call: TRBJ2-1; cdr3_aa: CSARGTYNEQFF; cdr3_nt: TGCAGTGCCCGGGGAACCTACAATGAGCAGTTCTTC
v_call: TRBV20-1; d_call: -; clone_size: many; j_call: TRBJ2-7; cdr3_aa: CSARDTQGGYEQYF; cdr3_nt: TGCAGTGCTAGAGATACGCAGGGTGGCTACGAGCAGTACTTC
v_call: TRBV6-1; d_call: -; clone_size: -; j_call: TRBJ2-7; cdr3_aa: CASSPHASDYEQYF; cdr3_nt: TGTGCCAGCAGCCCACATGCGAGCGATTACGAGCAGTACTTC
v_call: TRBV7-3; d_call: -; clone_size: -; j_call: TRBJ2-1; cdr3_aa: CASSLSSAEYNEQFF; cdr3_nt: TGTGCCAGCAGCTTAAGTTCGGCGGAATACAATGAGCAGTTCTTC
v_call: TRBV20-1; d_call: -; clone_size: -; j_call: TRBJ2-1; cdr3_aa: CSARDGTSYNEQFF; cdr3_nt: TGCAGTGCTAGGGATGGCACCTCCTACAATGAGCAGTTCTTC
v_call: TRBV7-9; d_call: -; clone_size: many; j_call: TRBJ1-2; cdr3_aa: CASSLDRPNYGYTF; cdr3_nt: TGTGCCAGCAGCTTGGACAGACCAAACTATGGCTACACCTTC
v_call: TRBV6-1; d_call: -; clone_size: -; j_call: TRBJ1-5; cdr3_aa: CASEDGIGNQPQHF; cdr3_nt: TGTGCCAGTGAAGACGGGATTGGCAATCAGCCCCAGCATTTT
v_call: TRBV7-8; d_call: -; clone_size: many; j_call: TRBJ1-4; cdr3_aa: CASSLASGAGEKLFF; cdr3_nt: TGTGCCAGCAGCTTAGCGTCGGGGGCGGGTGAAAAACTGTTTTTT
v_call: TRBV11-2; d_call: TRBD1; clone_size: -; j_call: TRBJ1-5; cdr3_aa: CASSRGQGDGGNQPQHF; cdr3_nt: TGTGCCAGCAGCCGGGGACAGGGAGACGGTGGCAATCAGCCCCAGCATTTT
v_call: TRBV12-3/TRBV12-4; d_call: TRBD2; clone_size: -; j_call: TRBJ2-1; cdr3_aa: CASSPTSGRVDEQFF; cdr3_nt: TGTGCCAGCAGTCCGACTAGCGGGAGGGTCGATGAGCAGTTCTTC
v_call: TRBV7-8; d_call: -; clone_size: -; j_call: TRBJ2-1; cdr3_aa: CASSLGQKYNEQFF; cdr3_nt: TGTGCCAGCAGCTTAGGACAGAAATACAATGAGCAGTTCTTC
v_call: TRBV10-3; d_call: -; clone_size: -; j_call: TRBJ1-5; cdr3_aa: CASSEQTGLNQPQHF; cdr3_nt: TGTGCCAGCAGTGAGCAGACAGGCTTGAATCAGCCCCAGCATTTT
v_call: TRBV24-1; d_call: -; clone_size: many; j_call: TRBJ1-1; cdr3_aa: CATSDYVRAPTEAFF; cdr3_nt: TGTGCCACCAGTGATTACGTCCGGGCGCCGACTGAAGCTTTCTTT
v_call: TRBV3-1; d_call: -; clone_size: few; j_call: TRBJ1-3; cdr3_aa: CASSPPGAGNTIYF; cdr3_nt: TGTGCCAGCAGCCCACCAGGGGCTGGAAACACCATATATTTT
v_call: TRBV7-9; d_call: TRBD1; clone_size: few; j_call: TRBJ2-7; cdr3_aa: CASRRDRGPEQYF; cdr3_nt: TGTGCCAGCAGACGGGACAGGGGGCCTGAGCAGTACTTC
v_call: TRBV24-1; d_call: -; clone_size: many; j_call: TRBJ2-2; cdr3_aa: CATSEGRNTGELFF; cdr3_nt: TGTGCCACCAGTGAGGGGAGGAACACCGGGGAGCTGTTTTTT
v_call: TRBV9; d_call: -; clone_size: few; j_call: TRBJ1-1; cdr3_aa: CASSPRGDAMNTEAFF; cdr3_nt: TGTGCCAGCAGCCCTCGGGGGGACGCCATGAACACTGAAGCTTTCTTT
v_call: TRBV9; d_call: -; clone_size: few; j_call: TRBJ2-5; cdr3_aa: CASSVGTALGNQETQYF; cdr3_nt: TGTGCCAGCAGCGTAGGGACCGCCCTAGGGAACCAAGAGACCCAGTACTTC
v_call: TRBV24-1; d_call: TRBD1; clone_size: few; j_call: TRBJ1-2; cdr3_aa: CATSDRTGYYGYTF; cdr3_nt: TGTGCCACCAGTGACCGGACAGGGTACTATGGCTACACCTTC
v_call: TRBV7-9; d_call: -; clone_size: many; j_call: TRBJ1-2; cdr3_aa: CASSLPQTVNYGYTF; cdr3_nt: TGTGCCAGCAGCTTACCACAGACAGTAAACTATGGCTACACCTTC
v_call: TRBV7-9; d_call: -; clone_size: -; j_call: TRBJ2-5; cdr3_aa: CASSPVGKVETQYF; cdr3_nt: TGTGCCAGCAGCCCAGTGGGGAAAGTGGAGACCCAGTACTTC
v_call: TRBV29-1; d_call: -; clone_size: -; j_call: TRBJ1-2; cdr3_aa: CSVSGAYGYTF; cdr3_nt: TGCAGCGTTTCAGGGGCCTATGGCTACACCTTC
v_call: TRBV2; d_call: TRBD1; clone_size: many; j_call: TRBJ1-1; cdr3_aa: CASSVRVTGDLDTEAFF; cdr3_nt: TGTGCCAGCAGTGTGAGGGTCACAGGGGACCTGGACACTGAAGCTTTCTTT
v_call: TRBV12-3/TRBV12-4; d_call: -; clone_size: -; j_call: TRBJ1-2; cdr3_aa: CASSLAAREMAGYTF; cdr3_nt: TGTGCCAGCAGTTTGGCCGCCCGGGAGATGGCTGGCTACACCTTC
v_call: TRBV7-8; d_call: TRBD1; clone_size: many; j_call: TRBJ2-7; cdr3_aa: CASSPGTSGGTYEQYF; cdr3_nt: TGTGCCAGCAGCCCGGGGACGTCAGGGGGTACCTACGAGCAGTACTTC
v_call: TRBV19; d_call: TRBD1; clone_size: many; j_call: TRBJ2-7; cdr3_aa: CASSFKGALYEQYF; cdr3_nt: TGTGCCAGTAGTTTTAAGGGGGCTTTATACGAGCAGTACTTC
v_call: TRBV7-4; d_call: -; clone_size: -; j_call: TRBJ2-5; cdr3_aa: CAWRDREETQYF; cdr3_nt: TGTGCCTGGAGGGACAGAGAAGAGACCCAGTACTTC
v_call: TRBV12-3/TRBV12-4; d_call: -; clone_size: -; j_call: TRBJ1-2; cdr3_aa: CASSGSNFNYGYTF; cdr3_nt: TGTGCCAGCAGTGGCAGCAATTTTAACTATGGCTACACCTTC
v_call: TRBV6-1; d_call: TRBD2; clone_size: -; j_call: TRBJ2-5; cdr3_aa: CASRFTLAEETQYF; cdr3_nt: TGTGCCAGCAGGTTCACCCTAGCGGAAGAGACCCAGTACTTC
v_call: TRBV6-5; d_call: TRBD2; clone_size: many; j_call: TRBJ2-3; cdr3_aa: CASSSLAGSSTDTQYF; cdr3_nt: TGTGCCAGCAGTTCCCTAGCGGGGTCTAGCACAGATACGCAGTATTTT
v_call: TRBV12-3/TRBV12-4; d_call: -; clone_size: few; j_call: TRBJ1-2; cdr3_aa: CASSMINREEGGYTF; cdr3_nt: TGTGCCAGCAGCATGATAAACAGGGAAGAGGGGGGCTACACCTTC
v_call: TRBV7-8; d_call: -; clone_size: many; j_call: TRBJ2-7; cdr3_aa: CASSMNGYEQYF; cdr3_nt: TGTGCCAGCAGCATGAACGGCTACGAGCAGTACTTC
v_call: TRBV4-2; d_call: -; clone_size: few; j_call: TRBJ2-7; cdr3_aa: CASSQGSGTSYEQYF; cdr3_nt: TGTGCCAGCAGCCAAGGTTCCGGGACAAGCTACGAGCAGTACTTC
v_call: TRBV7-9; d_call: -; clone_size: many; j_call: TRBJ1-1; cdr3_aa: CGGTNTEAFF; cdr3_nt: TGTGGGGGAACGAACACTGAAGCTTTCTTT
v_call: TRBV20-1; d_call: TRBD2; clone_size: -; j_call: TRBJ2-5; cdr3_aa: CSALSRLAGVWRETQYF; cdr3_nt: TGCAGTGCTTTGTCCCGGCTAGCGGGGGTTTGGCGGGAGACCCAGTACTTC